This T cell receptor beta chain was observed in a study of blood T cells in healthy people across ages. For the second PCR, which ran for about 6 to 11 cycles, a sample-barcoded 5' primer and a J-beta primer mix were used. TCRdb reprocessed the 5' RACE reads with MiXCR, giving one entry per CDR3 protein. This table has about 1.8 million distinct CDR3 sequences, 49% appearing once. Per sample, no less than 5 micrograms of total RNA were extracted. The germline CDR1 and CDR2 sequences are MDHEN and SYDVKM. CDR3 size: 13 residues. V shed 4 bases and J shed 3 bases, with 10 bases lying between them. This clonotype was seen more than once but under ten times.

The sequence came from a middle-aged woman in good health. The sample was blood. The chain combines TRBV28 with TRBJ2-7, with D possibly being TRBD2 (6 bases). The CDR3 reads CASSSGEDYEQYF. CDR3 coding DNA: TGTGCCAGCAGTTCTGGGGAGGACTACGAGCAGTACTTC.